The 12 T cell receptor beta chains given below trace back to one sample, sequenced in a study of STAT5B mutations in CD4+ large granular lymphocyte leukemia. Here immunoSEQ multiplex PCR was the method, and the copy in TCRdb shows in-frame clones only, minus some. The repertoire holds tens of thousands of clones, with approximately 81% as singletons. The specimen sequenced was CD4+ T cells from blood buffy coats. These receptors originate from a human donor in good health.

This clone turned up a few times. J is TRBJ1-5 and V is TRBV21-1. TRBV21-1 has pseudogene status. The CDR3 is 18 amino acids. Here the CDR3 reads CASIQRGGRNDSNQPQHF. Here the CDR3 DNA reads TGTGCCAGCATCCAAAGAGGTGGCAGGAATGATAGCAATCAGCCCCAGCATTTT.

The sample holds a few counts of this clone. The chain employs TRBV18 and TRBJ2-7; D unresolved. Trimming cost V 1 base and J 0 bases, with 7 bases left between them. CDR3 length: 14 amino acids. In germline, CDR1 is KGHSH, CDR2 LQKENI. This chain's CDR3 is CASSPRLSSYEQYF. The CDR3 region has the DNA TGTGCCAGCTCACCACGACTGAGCTCCTACGAGCAGTACTTC.

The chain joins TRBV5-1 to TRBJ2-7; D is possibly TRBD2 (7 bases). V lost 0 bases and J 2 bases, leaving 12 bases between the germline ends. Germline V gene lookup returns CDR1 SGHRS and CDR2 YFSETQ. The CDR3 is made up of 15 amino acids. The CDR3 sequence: CASSLEGGAPYEQYF. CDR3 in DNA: TGCGCCAGCAGCTTGGAGGGGGGGGCCCCCTACGAGCAGTACTTC.

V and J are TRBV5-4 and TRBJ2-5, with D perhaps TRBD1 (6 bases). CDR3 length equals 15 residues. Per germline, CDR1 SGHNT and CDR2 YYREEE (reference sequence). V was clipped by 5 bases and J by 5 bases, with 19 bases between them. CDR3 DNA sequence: TGTGCCAGCAGTCCAGACCTTACAGGGCGGGAGACCCAGTACTTC. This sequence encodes CASSPDLTGRETQYF.

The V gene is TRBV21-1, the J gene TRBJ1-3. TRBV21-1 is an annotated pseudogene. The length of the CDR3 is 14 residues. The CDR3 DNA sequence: TGTGCCGCCTTAAGGGCCTACTCTGGAAACACCATATATTTT. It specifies CAALRAYSGNTIYF.

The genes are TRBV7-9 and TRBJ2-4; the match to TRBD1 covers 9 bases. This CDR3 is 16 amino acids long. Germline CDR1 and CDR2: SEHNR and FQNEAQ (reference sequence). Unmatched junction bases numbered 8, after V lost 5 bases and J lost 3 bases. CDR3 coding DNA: TGTGCCAGCAGCCCCATGACAGGGGGGGTCAAAAACATTCAGTACTTC. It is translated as CASSPMTGGVKNIQYF.

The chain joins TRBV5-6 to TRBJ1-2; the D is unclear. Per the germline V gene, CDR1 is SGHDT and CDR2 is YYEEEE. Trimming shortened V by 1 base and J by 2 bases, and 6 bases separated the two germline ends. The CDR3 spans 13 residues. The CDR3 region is CASSLLGNYGYTF. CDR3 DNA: TGTGCCAGCAGCTTGCTGGGGAACTATGGCTACACCTTC.

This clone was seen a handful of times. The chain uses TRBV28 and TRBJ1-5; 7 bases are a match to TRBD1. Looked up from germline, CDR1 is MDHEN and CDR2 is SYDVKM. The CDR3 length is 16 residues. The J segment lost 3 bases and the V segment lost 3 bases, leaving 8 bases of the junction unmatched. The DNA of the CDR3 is TGTGCCAGCAGTTTCTTGGGACAGATATCCAATCAGCCCCAGCATTTT. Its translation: CASSFLGQISNQPQHF.

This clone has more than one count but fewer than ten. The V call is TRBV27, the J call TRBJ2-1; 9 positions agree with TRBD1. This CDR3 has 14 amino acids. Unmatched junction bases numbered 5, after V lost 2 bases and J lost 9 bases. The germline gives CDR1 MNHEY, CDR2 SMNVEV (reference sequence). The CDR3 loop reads CASSLRVTGGEQFF. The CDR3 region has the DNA TGTGCCAGCAGTTTACGGGTGACAGGGGGTGAGCAGTTCTTC.

The CDR3 coding sequence is TGTGCCAGCAGCGAGGACCTAGTAGGGGAGCTGTTTTTT. Amino acids: CASSEDLVGELFF. The chain combines TRBV6-1 with TRBJ2-2; no clear D gene. Germline-derived CDR1 and CDR2 are MNHNS and SASEGT. This CDR3 has 13 amino acids. Trimming stripped 6 bases from V and 8 bases from J, with 13 bases between.

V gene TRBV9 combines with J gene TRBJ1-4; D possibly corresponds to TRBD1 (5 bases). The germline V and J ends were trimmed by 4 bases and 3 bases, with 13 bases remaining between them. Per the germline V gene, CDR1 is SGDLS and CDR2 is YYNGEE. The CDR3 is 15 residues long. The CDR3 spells CASSTSSGANEKLFF. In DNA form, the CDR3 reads TGTGCCAGCAGCACAAGCTCGGGGGCTAATGAAAAACTGTTTTTT. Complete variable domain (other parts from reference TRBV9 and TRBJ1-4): DSGVTQTPKHLITATGQRVTLRCSPRSGDLSVYWYQQSLDQGLQFLIQYYNGEERAKGNILERFSAQQFPDLHSELNLSSLELGDSALYFCASSTSSGANEKLFFGSGTQLSVL.

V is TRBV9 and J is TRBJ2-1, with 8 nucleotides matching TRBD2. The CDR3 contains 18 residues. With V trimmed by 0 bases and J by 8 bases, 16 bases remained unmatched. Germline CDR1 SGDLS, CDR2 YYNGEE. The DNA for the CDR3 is TGTGCCAGCAGCGTAGTAGCCTCGGGACTAGGGGTTACAGATGAGCAGTTCTTC. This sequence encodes CASSVVASGLGVTDEQFF. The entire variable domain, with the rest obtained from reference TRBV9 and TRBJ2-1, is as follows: DSGVTQTPKHLITATGQRVTLRCSPRSGDLSVYWYQQSLDQGLQFLIQYYNGEERAKGNILERFSAQQFPDLHSELNLSSLELGDSALYFCASSVVASGLGVTDEQFFGPGTRLTVL.